Listed below are T cell receptor beta chains from one sample, sequenced in a study of cytomegalovirus exposure and HLA in healthy donors. Libraries were prepared by immunoSEQ multiplex PCR; TCRdb keeps only in-frame clonotypes and omits some of them. The repertoire includes some 180,000 clones, more than 75% of them detected once, and roughly 1.4% sits in the top ten. The source material was PBMCs. These receptors were collected from a man aged 35-49 years in good health and CMV-seronegative. Both conserved end residues are part of each CDR3. D genes are given only for firm matches. Only part of the rows carry a size: once, few, many, or a class if the clone is expanded.

j_call: TRBJ1-6; v_call: TRBV6-1; d_call: NA; clone_size: NA; cdr3_aa: CASSEGGSSYNSPLHF; cdr3_nt: TGTGCCAGCAGTGAGGGGGGGAGCTCCTATAATTCACCCCTCCACTTT
j_call: TRBJ1-4; v_call: TRBV6-6; d_call: NA; clone_size: NA; cdr3_aa: CASSYSGRVNEKLFF; cdr3_nt: TGTGCCAGCAGTTACTCGGGCAGGGTTAATGAAAAACTGTTTTTT
j_call: TRBJ2-7; v_call: TRBV6-1; d_call: NA; clone_size: NA; cdr3_aa: CAVGETGPYEQYF; cdr3_nt: TGTGCCGTCGGGGAGACAGGCCCCTACGAGCAGTACTTC
j_call: TRBJ1-4; v_call: TRBV7-3; d_call: TRBD1; clone_size: NA; cdr3_aa: CASSPGQGRGEKLFF; cdr3_nt: TGTGCCAGCAGCCCTGGACAGGGGCGAGGTGAAAAACTGTTTTTT
j_call: TRBJ1-1; v_call: TRBV7-3; d_call: NA; clone_size: once; cdr3_aa: CASSPQQGPTGSNTEAFF; cdr3_nt: TGTGCCAGCAGCCCCCAACAGGGACCGACAGGAAGCAACACTGAAGCTTTCTTT
j_call: TRBJ2-2; v_call: TRBV28; d_call: TRBD1; clone_size: NA; cdr3_aa: CASSLGRGRFGELFF; cdr3_nt: TGTGCCAGCAGTTTGGGCAGGGGGCGCTTCGGGGAGCTGTTTTTT
j_call: TRBJ1-1; v_call: TRBV2; d_call: NA; clone_size: NA; cdr3_aa: CASSDRGLEAFF; cdr3_nt: TGTGCCAGCAGTGACAGGGGCCTTGAAGCTTTCTTT
j_call: TRBJ1-6; v_call: TRBV7-8; d_call: TRBD1; clone_size: NA; cdr3_aa: CASSPAGQENSPLHF; cdr3_nt: TGTGCCAGCAGCCCCGCGGGACAGGAGAATTCACCCCTCCACTTT
j_call: TRBJ2-1; v_call: TRBV7-8; d_call: NA; clone_size: NA; cdr3_aa: CASSSPGGHEQFF; cdr3_nt: TGTGCCAGCAGCTCACCGGGGGGCCATGAGCAGTTCTTC
j_call: TRBJ2-7; v_call: TRBV6-5; d_call: TRBD2; clone_size: NA; cdr3_aa: CASSLAGGSREQYF; cdr3_nt: TGTGCCAGCAGTCTAGCGGGAGGTTCCCGAGAGCAGTACTTC
j_call: TRBJ2-7; v_call: TRBV2; d_call: NA; clone_size: few; cdr3_aa: CASSPGRGFQYF; cdr3_nt: TGTGCCAGCAGTCCGGGACGGGGGTTCCAGTACTTC
j_call: TRBJ2-3; v_call: TRBV10-3; d_call: TRBD1; clone_size: NA; cdr3_aa: CAISESKFRTRGNEDTQYF; cdr3_nt: TGTGCCATCAGTGAGTCGAAGTTCCGTACCAGGGGGAACGAAGATACGCAGTATTTT
j_call: TRBJ1-5; v_call: TRBV6-1; d_call: TRBD1; clone_size: few; cdr3_aa: CASRQGADNQPQHF; cdr3_nt: TGTGCCAGCAGACAGGGGGCGGACAATCAGCCCCAGCATTTT
j_call: TRBJ1-2; v_call: TRBV7-2; d_call: TRBD1; clone_size: once; cdr3_aa: CASLSPGTGVTRGYTF; cdr3_nt: TGTGCCAGCCTCTCCCCGGGAACAGGGGTGACGAGGGGCTACACCTTC
j_call: TRBJ2-4; v_call: TRBV7-3; d_call: NA; clone_size: NA; cdr3_aa: CASSFTVVGIQYF; cdr3_nt: TGTGCCAGCAGCTTCACAGTGGTAGGCATTCAGTACTTC
j_call: TRBJ1-2; v_call: TRBV7-2; d_call: NA; clone_size: NA; cdr3_aa: CASSRPNRDYGYTF; cdr3_nt: TGTGCCAGCAGTCGCCCGAACAGGGACTATGGCTACACCTTC
j_call: TRBJ2-1; v_call: TRBV4-2; d_call: NA; clone_size: few; cdr3_aa: CASSQVSAGAIDEQFF; cdr3_nt: TGTGCCAGCAGCCAAGTCTCAGCTGGGGCTATAGATGAGCAGTTCTTC
j_call: TRBJ2-1; v_call: TRBV4-2; d_call: NA; clone_size: NA; cdr3_aa: CASSQQGPGGVYNEQFF; cdr3_nt: TGTGCCAGCAGCCAGCAGGGCCCAGGCGGGGTCTACAATGAGCAGTTCTTC
j_call: TRBJ1-3; v_call: TRBV4-2; d_call: NA; clone_size: NA; cdr3_aa: CASSQALSSGNTIYF; cdr3_nt: TGTGCCAGCAGCCAAGCTCTGAGCTCTGGAAACACCATATATTTT
j_call: TRBJ2-3; v_call: TRBV7-3; d_call: NA; clone_size: NA; cdr3_aa: CASSLFGWGDVTQYF; cdr3_nt: TGTGCCAGCAGCTTATTTGGTTGGGGGGATGTTACGCAGTATTTT
j_call: TRBJ2-7; v_call: TRBV5-1; d_call: NA; clone_size: NA; cdr3_aa: CASSQAPGHYYEQYF; cdr3_nt: TGCGCCAGCAGCCAAGCGCCAGGGCATTACTACGAGCAGTACTTC
j_call: TRBJ1-2; v_call: TRBV18; d_call: NA; clone_size: NA; cdr3_aa: CASSSGTNYGYTF; cdr3_nt: TGTGCCAGCTCGTCGGGGACAAACTATGGCTACACCTTC